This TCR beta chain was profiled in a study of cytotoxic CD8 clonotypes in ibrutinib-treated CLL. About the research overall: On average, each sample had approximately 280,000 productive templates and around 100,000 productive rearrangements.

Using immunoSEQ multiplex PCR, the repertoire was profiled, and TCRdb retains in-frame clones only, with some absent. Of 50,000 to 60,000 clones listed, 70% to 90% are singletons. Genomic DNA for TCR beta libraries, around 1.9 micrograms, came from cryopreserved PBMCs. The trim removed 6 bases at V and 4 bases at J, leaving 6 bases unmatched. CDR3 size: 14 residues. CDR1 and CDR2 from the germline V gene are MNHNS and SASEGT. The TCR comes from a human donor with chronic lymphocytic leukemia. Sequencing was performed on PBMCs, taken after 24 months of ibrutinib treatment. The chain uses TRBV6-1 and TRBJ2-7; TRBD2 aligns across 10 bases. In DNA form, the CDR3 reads TGTGCCAGCAGCCAGCGGGAGGGGTGGTACGAGCAGTACTTC. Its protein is CASSQREGWYEQYF.